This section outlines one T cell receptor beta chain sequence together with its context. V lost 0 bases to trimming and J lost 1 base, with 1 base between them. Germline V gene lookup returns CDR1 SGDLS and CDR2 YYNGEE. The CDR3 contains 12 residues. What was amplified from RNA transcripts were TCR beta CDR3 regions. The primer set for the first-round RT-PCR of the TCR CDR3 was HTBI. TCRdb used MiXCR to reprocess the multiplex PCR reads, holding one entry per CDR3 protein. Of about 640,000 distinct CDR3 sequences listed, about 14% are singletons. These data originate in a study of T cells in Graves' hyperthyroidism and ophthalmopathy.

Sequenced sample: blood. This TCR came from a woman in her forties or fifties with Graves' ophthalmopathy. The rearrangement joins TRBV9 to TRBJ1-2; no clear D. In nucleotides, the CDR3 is TGTGCCAGCAGCGTAGTTAACTATGGCTACACCTTC. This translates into CASSVVNYGYTF.